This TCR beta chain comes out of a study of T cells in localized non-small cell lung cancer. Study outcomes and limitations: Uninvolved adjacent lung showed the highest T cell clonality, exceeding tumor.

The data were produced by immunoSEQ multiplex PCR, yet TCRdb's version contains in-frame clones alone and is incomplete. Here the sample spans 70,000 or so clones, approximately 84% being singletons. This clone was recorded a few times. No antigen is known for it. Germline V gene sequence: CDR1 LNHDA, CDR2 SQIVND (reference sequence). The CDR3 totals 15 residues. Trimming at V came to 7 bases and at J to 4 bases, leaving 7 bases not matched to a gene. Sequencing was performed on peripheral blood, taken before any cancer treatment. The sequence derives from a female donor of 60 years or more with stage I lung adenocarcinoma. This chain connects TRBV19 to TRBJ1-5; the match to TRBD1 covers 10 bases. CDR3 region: CASKRPGQGNQPQHF. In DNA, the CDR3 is TGTGCCAGTAAGAGACCGGGACAGGGGAATCAGCCCCAGCATTTT.